Listed below are T cell receptor beta chains from one sample, sequenced in a study of CD8 T cells in Susac syndrome. TCRdb recomputed calls from the immunoSEQ multiplex PCR reads with MiXCR, one row per CDR3 protein. The table shows 95,000 to 150,000 distinct CDR3 sequences, with under 96% occurring only once. The sequenced material came from CD4+ T cells from PBMCs. The receptors were sampled from a human donor with Susac syndrome. CDR3s leave out the opening cysteine and the closing phenylalanine or tryptophan. The order of the fields is V gene, D gene, CDR3 protein. The D gene is left open where the match is weak.

v_call: TRBV29-1
d_call: TRBD2
cdr3_aa: SVGLAGYNEQF

v_call: TRBV20-1
d_call: .
cdr3_aa: SAVGSLQETQY

v_call: TRBV30
d_call: .
cdr3_aa: AWGAYGYT

v_call: TRBV19
d_call: .
cdr3_aa: ASSPTGPYGYT

v_call: TRBV5-1
d_call: TRBD1
cdr3_aa: ASSPGQVQETQY

v_call: TRBV29-1
d_call: .
cdr3_aa: SVSSQTNTGELF

v_call: TRBV4-1
d_call: .
cdr3_aa: ASNSPGRITEAF

v_call: TRBV6-5
d_call: TRBD1
cdr3_aa: ASSFRGTGGETQY

v_call: TRBV24-1
d_call: .
cdr3_aa: ATSDLPDSTRS

v_call: TRBV6-6
d_call: .
cdr3_aa: ASSYSSGKGQPQH

v_call: TRBV7-9
d_call: TRBD2
cdr3_aa: ASSLGGSRAGTQY

v_call: TRBV30
d_call: TRBD2
cdr3_aa: AWRAGTSRYNEQF

v_call: TRBV4-2
d_call: .
cdr3_aa: ASSQKGRQDGYT

v_call: TRBV20-1
d_call: .
cdr3_aa: SARVGGPETQY

v_call: TRBV29-1
d_call: TRBD1
cdr3_aa: SVGTGGVVDTQY

v_call: TRBV5-6
d_call: TRBD1
cdr3_aa: ASGTGTEETQY

v_call: TRBV12-3/TRBV12-4
d_call: .
cdr3_aa: ASSRGGGPYEQF

v_call: TRBV3-1
d_call: TRBD2
cdr3_aa: ASSPWTSGSTGELF

v_call: TRBV20-1
d_call: .
cdr3_aa: SAYREETQY

v_call: TRBV11-2
d_call: TRBD2
cdr3_aa: ASSLGPSGRYTQY

v_call: TRBV3-1
d_call: .
cdr3_aa: ASSQDNGYGYT

v_call: TRBV7-9
d_call: .
cdr3_aa: ASTPTTGNYGYT

v_call: TRBV2
d_call: .
cdr3_aa: ASSEALRRGYGYT

v_call: TRBV30
d_call: .
cdr3_aa: AWSLSYGYT

v_call: TRBV5-6
d_call: .
cdr3_aa: ASSFYSGPEAGYT

v_call: TRBV14
d_call: .
cdr3_aa: ASSQRQIFLGTDTQY

v_call: TRBV3-1
d_call: .
cdr3_aa: ASSFLEQSIQY

v_call: TRBV20-1
d_call: TRBD2
cdr3_aa: SALSGRAPDTQY

v_call: TRBV12-3/TRBV12-4
d_call: .
cdr3_aa: ASSLSAGRSYNEQF

v_call: TRBV28
d_call: .
cdr3_aa: ASSSRPRNQPQH

v_call: TRBV5-1
d_call: TRBD2
cdr3_aa: ASSERTSGTYEQY

v_call: TRBV27
d_call: .
cdr3_aa: ASGEVVSGSYEQY

v_call: TRBV29-1
d_call: .
cdr3_aa: SANIDITGELF

v_call: TRBV2
d_call: .
cdr3_aa: ASHPRTREDEKLF

v_call: TRBV20-1
d_call: TRBD2
cdr3_aa: SAPGREGYEQY

v_call: TRBV5-1
d_call: .
cdr3_aa: ASSLAGGTNNEKLF

v_call: TRBV5-1
d_call: TRBD2
cdr3_aa: ASSPYLAGGSYEQY

v_call: TRBV12-3/TRBV12-4
d_call: .
cdr3_aa: ASSPHSGNGYT

v_call: TRBV29-1
d_call: TRBD2
cdr3_aa: SVEGTSGGGSYNEQF

v_call: TRBV7-6
d_call: .
cdr3_aa: ASSPRGPNYGYT

v_call: TRBV15
d_call: .
cdr3_aa: ATSSLDREDYEQY

v_call: TRBV20-1
d_call: .
cdr3_aa: SASSRQDYEQY

v_call: TRBV29-1
d_call: .
cdr3_aa: SVVRSSYNEQF

v_call: TRBV6-6
d_call: .
cdr3_aa: ASSYSVWETQY

v_call: TRBV2
d_call: TRBD1
cdr3_aa: ASSADRVSTGELF

v_call: TRBV6-1
d_call: TRBD1
cdr3_aa: ASSETGGRYGYT

v_call: TRBV20-1
d_call: .
cdr3_aa: SARVQGMNTEAF

v_call: TRBV20-1
d_call: TRBD1
cdr3_aa: SGGTAMNTEAF

v_call: TRBV12-3/TRBV12-4
d_call: TRBD2
cdr3_aa: ASSLDLAGGLAKNIQY